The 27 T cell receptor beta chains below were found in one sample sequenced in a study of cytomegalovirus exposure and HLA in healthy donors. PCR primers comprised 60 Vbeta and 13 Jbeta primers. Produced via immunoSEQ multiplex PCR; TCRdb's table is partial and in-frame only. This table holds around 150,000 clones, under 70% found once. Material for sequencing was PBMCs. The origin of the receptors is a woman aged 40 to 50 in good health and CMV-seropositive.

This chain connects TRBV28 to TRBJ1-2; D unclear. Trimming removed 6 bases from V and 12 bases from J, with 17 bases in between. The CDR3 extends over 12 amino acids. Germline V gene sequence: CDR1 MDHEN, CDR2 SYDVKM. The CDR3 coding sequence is TGTGCCAGCAGCTCCGACCCAGACACCCACACCTTC. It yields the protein CASSSDPDTHTF.

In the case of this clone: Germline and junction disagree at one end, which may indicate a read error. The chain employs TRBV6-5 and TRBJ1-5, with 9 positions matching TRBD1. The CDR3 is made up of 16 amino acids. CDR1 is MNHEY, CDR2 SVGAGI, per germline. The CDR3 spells CASSLGRDRDNQPQNF. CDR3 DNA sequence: TGTGCCAGCAGTTTGGGCCGGGACAGGGACAATCAGCCCCAGAATTTT.

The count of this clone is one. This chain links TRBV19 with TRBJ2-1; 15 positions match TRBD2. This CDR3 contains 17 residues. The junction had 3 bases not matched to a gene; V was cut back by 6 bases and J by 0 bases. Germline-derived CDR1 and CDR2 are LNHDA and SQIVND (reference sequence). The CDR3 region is CASRPGLAGGSYNEQFF. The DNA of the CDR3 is TGTGCCAGTAGACCGGGACTAGCGGGAGGCTCCTACAATGAGCAGTTCTTC.

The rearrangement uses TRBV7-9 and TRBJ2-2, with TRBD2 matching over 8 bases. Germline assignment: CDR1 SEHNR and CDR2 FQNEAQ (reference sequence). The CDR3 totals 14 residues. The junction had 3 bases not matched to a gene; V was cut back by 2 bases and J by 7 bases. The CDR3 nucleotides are TGTGCCAGCAGCTTACAGCGGGAGTTCGGGGAGCTGTTTTTT. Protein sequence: CASSLQREFGELFF.

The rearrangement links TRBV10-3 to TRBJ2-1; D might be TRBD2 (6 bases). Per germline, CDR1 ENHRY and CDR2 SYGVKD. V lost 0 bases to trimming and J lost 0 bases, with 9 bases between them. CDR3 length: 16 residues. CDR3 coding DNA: TGTGCCATCAGTGAGTCTGGCGGGACCTCCTACAATGAGCAGTTCTTC. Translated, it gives CAISESGGTSYNEQFF.

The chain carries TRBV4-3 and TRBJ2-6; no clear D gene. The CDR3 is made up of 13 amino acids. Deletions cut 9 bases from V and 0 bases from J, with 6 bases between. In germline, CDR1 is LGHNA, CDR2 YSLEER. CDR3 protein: CASSSSGANVLTF. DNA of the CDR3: TGCGCCAGTTCGAGCTCTGGGGCCAACGTCCTGACTTTC.

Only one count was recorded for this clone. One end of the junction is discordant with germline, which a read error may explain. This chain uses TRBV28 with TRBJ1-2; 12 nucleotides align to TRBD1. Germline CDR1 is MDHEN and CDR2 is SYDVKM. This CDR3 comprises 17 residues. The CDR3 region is CASSFRDRGLSDYGYPF. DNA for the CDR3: TGTGCCAGCAGTTTCCGGGACAGGGGGCTTTCTGACTATGGCTACCCCTTC.

This chain's CDR3 is CASSYYPGTSGGAGVTQYF. For the CDR3, the DNA is TGTGCCAGCAGTTATTACCCCGGGACTAGCGGGGGGGCGGGTGTGACCCAGTACTTC. The V and J genes are TRBV28 and TRBJ2-5, with 16 bases aligning to TRBD2. CDR1 MDHEN and CDR2 SYDVKM come from the germline V gene. The CDR3 extends over 19 amino acids. With V trimmed by 4 bases and J by 7 bases, 15 bases remained unmatched.

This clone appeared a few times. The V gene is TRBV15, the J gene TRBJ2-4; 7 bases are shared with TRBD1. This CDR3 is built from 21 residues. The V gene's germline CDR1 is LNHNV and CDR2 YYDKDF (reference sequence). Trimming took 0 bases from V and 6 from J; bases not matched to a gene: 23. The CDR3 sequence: CATSREGQTGRLSLWGNIQYF. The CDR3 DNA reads TGTGCCACCAGCAGAGAGGGGCAGACAGGGCGCCTAAGCCTATGGGGAAACATTCAGTACTTC.

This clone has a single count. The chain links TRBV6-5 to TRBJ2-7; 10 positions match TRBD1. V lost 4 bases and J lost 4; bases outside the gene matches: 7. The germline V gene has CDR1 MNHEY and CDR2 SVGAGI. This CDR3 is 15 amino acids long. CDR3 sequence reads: CASSSGTGDLYEQYF. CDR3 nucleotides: TGTGCCAGCAGTTCTGGGACAGGGGATTTGTACGAGCAGTACTTC.

Here the CDR3 DNA reads TGTGCCAGCAGTTTCGGGAATTCTGGGACTAATGAAAAACTGTTTTTT. This sequence encodes CASSFGNSGTNEKLFF. The chain joins TRBV6-5 to TRBJ1-4; no clear D gene. This CDR3 region has 16 residues. Germline loops: CDR1 MNHEY, CDR2 SVGAGI. The V gene lost 4 bases and the J gene lost 2 bases, with 14 bases spanning the gap.

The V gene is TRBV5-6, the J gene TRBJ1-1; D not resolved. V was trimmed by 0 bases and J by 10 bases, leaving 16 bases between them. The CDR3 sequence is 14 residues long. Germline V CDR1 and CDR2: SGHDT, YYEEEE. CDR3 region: CASSLAVTGLGAFF. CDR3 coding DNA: TGTGCCAGCAGCTTGGCCGTGACGGGTTTGGGAGCTTTCTTT.

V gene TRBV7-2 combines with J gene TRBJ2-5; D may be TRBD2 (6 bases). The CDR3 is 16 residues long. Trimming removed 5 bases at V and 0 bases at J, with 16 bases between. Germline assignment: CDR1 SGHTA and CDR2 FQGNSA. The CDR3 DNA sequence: TGTGCCAGCAGCCCCGTGGCGGGGTGGCACCAAGAGACCCAGTACTTC. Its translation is CASSPVAGWHQETQYF.

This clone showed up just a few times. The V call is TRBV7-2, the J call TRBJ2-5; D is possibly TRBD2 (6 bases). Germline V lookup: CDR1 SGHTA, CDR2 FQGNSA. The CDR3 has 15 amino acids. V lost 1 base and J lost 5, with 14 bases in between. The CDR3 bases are TGTGCCAGCAGCTTAGTTGGCGGGGAATGGGAGACCCAGTACTTC. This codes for CASSLVGGEWETQYF.

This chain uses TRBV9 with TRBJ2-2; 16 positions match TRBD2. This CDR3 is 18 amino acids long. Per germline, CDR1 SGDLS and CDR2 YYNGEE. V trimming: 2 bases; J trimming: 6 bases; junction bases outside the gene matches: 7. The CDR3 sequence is CASSVPGLAGGTPGELFF. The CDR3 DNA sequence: TGTGCCAGCAGCGTCCCGGGACTAGCGGGGGGGACGCCCGGGGAGCTGTTTTTT.

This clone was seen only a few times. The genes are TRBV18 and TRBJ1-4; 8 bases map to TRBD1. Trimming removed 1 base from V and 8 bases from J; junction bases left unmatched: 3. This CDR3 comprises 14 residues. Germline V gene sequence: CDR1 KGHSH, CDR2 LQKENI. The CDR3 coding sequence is TGTGCCAGCTCACCACGCAGGGGGCACGAAAAACTGTTTTTT. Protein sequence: CASSPRRGHEKLFF.

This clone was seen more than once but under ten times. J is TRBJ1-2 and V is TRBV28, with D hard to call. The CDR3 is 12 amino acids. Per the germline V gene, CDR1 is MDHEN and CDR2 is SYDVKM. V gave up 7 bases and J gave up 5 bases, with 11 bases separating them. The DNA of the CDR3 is TGTGCCAGCAACCGGTATGGTTATGGCTACACCTTC. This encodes CASNRYGYGYTF.

CDR3 protein: CASTTTGGPNYGYTF. The CDR3 nucleotides read TGTGCCAGTACTACGACAGGGGGGCCTAACTATGGCTACACCTTC. The genes are TRBV19 and TRBJ1-2; 9 positions match TRBD1. The CDR3 extends over 15 amino acids. V lost 7 bases to trimming and J lost 0 bases; unmatched junction nucleotides: 6. CDR1 and CDR2 from the germline V gene are LNHDA and SQIVND (reference sequence).

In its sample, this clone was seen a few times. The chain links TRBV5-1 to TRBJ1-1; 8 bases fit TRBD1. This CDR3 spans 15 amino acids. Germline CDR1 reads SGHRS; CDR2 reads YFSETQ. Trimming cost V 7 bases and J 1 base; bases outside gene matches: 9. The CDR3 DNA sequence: TGCGCCAGCGGTGAGACAGGGGACGGGAACACTGAAGCTTTCTTT. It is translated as CASGETGDGNTEAFF.

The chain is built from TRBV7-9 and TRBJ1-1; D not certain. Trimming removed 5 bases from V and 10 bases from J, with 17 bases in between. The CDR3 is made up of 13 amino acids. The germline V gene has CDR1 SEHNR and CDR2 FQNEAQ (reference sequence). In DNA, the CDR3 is TGTGCCAGCAGCCAAACCGAGACCTCGGGAGCTTTCTTT. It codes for CASSQTETSGAFF.

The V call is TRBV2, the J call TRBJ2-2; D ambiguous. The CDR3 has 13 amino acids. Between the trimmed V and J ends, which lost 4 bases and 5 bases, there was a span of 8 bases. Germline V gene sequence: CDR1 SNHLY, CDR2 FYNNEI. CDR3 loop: CASSGHSTGELFF. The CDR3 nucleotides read TGTGCCAGCAGTGGGCATTCGACCGGGGAGCTGTTTTTT.

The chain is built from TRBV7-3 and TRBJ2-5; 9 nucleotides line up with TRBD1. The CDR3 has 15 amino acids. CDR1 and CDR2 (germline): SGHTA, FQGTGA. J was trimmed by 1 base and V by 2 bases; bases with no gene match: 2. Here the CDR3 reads CASSLGQGPQETQYF. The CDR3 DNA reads TGTGCCAGCAGCTTAGGACAGGGGCCCCAAGAGACCCAGTACTTC.

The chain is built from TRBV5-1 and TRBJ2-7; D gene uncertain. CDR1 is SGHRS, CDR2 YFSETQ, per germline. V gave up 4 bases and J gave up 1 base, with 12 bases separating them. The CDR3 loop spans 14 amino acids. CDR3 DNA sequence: TGCGCCAGCAGCCAAGAGTACCCGTCCTACGAGCAGTACTTC. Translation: CASSQEYPSYEQYF.

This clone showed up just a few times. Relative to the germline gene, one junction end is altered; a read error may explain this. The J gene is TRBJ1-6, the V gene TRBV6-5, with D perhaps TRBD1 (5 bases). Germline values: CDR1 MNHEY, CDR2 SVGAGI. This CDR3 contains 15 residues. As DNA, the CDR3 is TGTGCCAGCAAACGACAGAGCTCCTATAATTCACCCCTCAACTTT. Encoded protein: CASKRQSSYNSPLNF.

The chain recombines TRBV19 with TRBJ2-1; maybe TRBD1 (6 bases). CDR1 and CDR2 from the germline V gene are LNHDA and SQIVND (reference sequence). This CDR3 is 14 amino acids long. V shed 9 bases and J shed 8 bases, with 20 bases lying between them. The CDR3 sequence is CASRAGTRGHEQFF. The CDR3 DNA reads TGTGCCAGCAGAGCCGGGACAAGGGGCCATGAGCAGTTCTTC. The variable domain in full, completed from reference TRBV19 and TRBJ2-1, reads DGGITQSPKYLFRKEGQNVTLSCEQNLNHDAMYWYRQDPGQGLRLIYYSQIVNDFQKGDIAEGYSVSREKKESFPLTVTSAQKNPTAFYLCASRAGTRGHEQFFGPGTRLTVL.

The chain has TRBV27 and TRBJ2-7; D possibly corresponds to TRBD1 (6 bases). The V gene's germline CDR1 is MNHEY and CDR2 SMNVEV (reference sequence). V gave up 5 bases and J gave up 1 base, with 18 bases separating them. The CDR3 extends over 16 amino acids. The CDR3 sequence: CASSGGRDTGSYEQYF. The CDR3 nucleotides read TGTGCCAGCAGTGGGGGCCGGGACACCGGATCCTACGAGCAGTACTTC.

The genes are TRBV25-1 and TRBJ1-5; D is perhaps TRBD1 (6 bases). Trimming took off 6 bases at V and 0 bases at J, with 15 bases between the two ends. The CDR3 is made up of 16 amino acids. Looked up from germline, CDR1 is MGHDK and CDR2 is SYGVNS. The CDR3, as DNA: TGTGCCAGCAGGGGTGGTGGACAGTATAGCAATCAGCCCCAGCATTTT. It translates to CASRGGGQYSNQPQHF. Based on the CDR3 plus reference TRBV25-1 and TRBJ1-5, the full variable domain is EADIYQTPRYLVIGTGKKITLECSQTMGHDKMYWYQQDPGMELHLIHYSYGVNSTEKGDLSSESTVSRIRTEHFPLTLESARPSHTSQYLCASRGGGQYSNQPQHFGDGTRLSIL.